This T cell receptor (beta chain) came from a study of T cell responses to AZD1222 COVID-19 vaccine. Remarks on this clone: The antigen is unknown.

General observations from the study: Regions 160-218 and 743-854 held dominance among vaccine-associated CD4 TCRs, which spanned spike.

Produced via immunoSEQ multiplex PCR; TCRdb's table is partial and in-frame only. Altogether about 120,000 clones are present, about 89% being singletons, with the ten largest covering 5% to 6.5%. The sequence was collected from an adult in good health. Sequenced material: peripheral blood, taken on day 0 of AZD1222 vaccination.

CDR3 sequence (DNA): TGTGCCAGCAGTTCTTCTAATGAAAAACTGTTTTTT. Its protein is CASSSSNEKLFF. The V and J genes are TRBV28 and TRBJ1-4, with D uncertain. This CDR3 comprises 12 residues. Germline lookup yields CDR1 MDHEN and CDR2 SYDVKM. The V and J ends lost 4 bases and 3 bases respectively, with 3 bases between them. The full variable domain, its missing parts supplied by reference TRBV28 and TRBJ1-4, is DVKVTQSSRYLVKRTGEKVFLECVQDMDHENMFWYRQDPGLGLRLIYFSYDVKMKEKGDIPEGYSVSREKKERFSLILESASTNQTSMYLCASSSSNEKLFFGSGTQLSVL.